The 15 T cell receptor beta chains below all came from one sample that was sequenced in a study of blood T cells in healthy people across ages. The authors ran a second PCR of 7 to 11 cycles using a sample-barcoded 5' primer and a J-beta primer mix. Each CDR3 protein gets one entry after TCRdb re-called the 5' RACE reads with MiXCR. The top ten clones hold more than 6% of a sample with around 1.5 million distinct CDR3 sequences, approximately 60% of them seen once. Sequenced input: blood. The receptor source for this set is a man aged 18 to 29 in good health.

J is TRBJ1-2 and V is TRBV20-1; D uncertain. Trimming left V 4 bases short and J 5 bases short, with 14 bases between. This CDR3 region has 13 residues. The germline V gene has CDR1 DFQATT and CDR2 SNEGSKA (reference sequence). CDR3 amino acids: CSANVGGTYGYTF. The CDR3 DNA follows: TGCAGTGCTAATGTTGGAGGCACGTATGGCTACACCTTC.

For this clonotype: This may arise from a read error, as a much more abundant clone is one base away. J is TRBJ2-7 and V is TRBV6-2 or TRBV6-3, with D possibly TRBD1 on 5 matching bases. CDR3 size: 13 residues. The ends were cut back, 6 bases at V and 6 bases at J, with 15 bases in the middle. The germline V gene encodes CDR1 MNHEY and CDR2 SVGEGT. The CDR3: CASRSTEIGEQYF. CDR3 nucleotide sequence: TGTGCCAGCAGGTCGACAGAGATAGGCGAGCAGTACTTC.

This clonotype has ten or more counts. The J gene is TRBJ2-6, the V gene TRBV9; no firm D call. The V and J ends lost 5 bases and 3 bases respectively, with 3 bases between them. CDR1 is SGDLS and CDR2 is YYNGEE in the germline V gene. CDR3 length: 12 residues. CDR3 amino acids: CASSGGANVLTF. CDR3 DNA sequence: TGTGCCAGCAGTGGTGGGGCCAACGTCCTGACTTTC.

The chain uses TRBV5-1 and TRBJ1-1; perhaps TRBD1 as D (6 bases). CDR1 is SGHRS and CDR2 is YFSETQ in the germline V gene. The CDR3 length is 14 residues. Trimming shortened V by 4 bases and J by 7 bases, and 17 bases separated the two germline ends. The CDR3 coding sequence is TGCGCCAGCAGCCAAACCCTAGGACAGCGTGAAGCTTTCTTT. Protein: CASSQTLGQREAFF.

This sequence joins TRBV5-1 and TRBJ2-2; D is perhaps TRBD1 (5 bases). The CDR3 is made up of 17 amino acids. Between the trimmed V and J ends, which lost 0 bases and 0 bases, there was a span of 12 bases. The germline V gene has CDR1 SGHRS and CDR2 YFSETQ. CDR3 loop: CASSLVGGAANTGELFF. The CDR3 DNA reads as TGCGCCAGCAGCTTGGTTGGTGGGGCGGCGAACACCGGGGAGCTGTTTTTT. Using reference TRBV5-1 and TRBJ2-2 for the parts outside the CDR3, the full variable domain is KAGVTQTPRYLIKTRGQQVTLSCSPISGHRSVSWYQQTPGQGLQFLFEYFSETQRNKGNFPGRFSGRQFSNSRSEMNVSTLELGDSALYLCASSLVGGAANTGELFFGEGSRLTVL.

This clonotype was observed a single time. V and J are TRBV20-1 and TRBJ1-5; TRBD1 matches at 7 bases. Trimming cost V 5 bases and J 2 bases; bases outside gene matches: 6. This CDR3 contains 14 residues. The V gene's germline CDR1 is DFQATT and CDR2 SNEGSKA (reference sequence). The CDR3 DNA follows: TGCAGTGCTCAGGGGGGCGCGGGCAATCAGCCCCAGCATTTT. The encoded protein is CSAQGGAGNQPQHF.

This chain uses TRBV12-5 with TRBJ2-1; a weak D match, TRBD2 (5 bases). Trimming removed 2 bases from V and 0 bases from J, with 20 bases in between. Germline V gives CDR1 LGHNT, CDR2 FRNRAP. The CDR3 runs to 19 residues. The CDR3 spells CASGLPRGGGGNSYNEQFF. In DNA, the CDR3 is TGTGCTAGTGGTTTGCCAAGAGGAGGAGGCGGCAACTCCTACAATGAGCAGTTCTTC. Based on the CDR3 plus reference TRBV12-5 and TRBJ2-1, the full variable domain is DARVTQTPRHKVTEMGQEVTMRCQPILGHNTVFWYRQTMMQGLELLAYFRNRAPLDDSGMPKDRFSAEMPDATLATLKIQPSEPRDSAVYFCASGLPRGGGGNSYNEQFFGPGTRLTVL.

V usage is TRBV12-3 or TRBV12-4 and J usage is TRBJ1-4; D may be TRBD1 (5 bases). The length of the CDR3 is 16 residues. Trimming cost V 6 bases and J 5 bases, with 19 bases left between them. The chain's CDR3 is CASSNPYMDTNEKLFF. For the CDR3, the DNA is TGTGCCAGCAGCAACCCCTACATGGACACAAATGAAAAACTGTTTTTT.

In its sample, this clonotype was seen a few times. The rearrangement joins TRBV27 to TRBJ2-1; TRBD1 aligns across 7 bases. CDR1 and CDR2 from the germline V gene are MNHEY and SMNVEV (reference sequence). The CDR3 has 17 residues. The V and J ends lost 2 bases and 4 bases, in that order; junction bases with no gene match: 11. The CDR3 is CASSLPPDRASYNEQFF. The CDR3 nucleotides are TGTGCCAGCAGTTTACCTCCTGACAGGGCCTCGTACAATGAGCAGTTCTTC.

The CDR3 protein is CASSPGPGAPQHF. The CDR3 region has the DNA TGTGCCAGCAGTCCCGGGCCCGGGGCGCCCCAGCATTTT. This chain uses TRBV6-5 with TRBJ1-5; perhaps TRBD1 as D (5 bases). V shed 5 bases and J shed 9 bases, with 14 bases lying between them. There are 13 residues in the CDR3. The germline gives CDR1 MNHEY, CDR2 SVGAGI.

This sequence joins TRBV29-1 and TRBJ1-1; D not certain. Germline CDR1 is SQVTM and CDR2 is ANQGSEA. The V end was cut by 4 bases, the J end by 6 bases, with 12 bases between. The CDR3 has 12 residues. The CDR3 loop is CSVVAGGAEAFF. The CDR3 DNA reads TGCAGCGTTGTGGCGGGAGGCGCTGAAGCTTTCTTT.

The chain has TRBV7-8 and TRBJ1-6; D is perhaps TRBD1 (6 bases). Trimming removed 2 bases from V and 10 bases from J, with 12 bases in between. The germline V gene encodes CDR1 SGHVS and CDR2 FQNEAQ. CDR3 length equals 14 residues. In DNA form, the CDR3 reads TGTGCCAGCAGCTTACGGCAGGGGCGGTCACCCCTCCACTTT. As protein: CASSLRQGRSPLHF.

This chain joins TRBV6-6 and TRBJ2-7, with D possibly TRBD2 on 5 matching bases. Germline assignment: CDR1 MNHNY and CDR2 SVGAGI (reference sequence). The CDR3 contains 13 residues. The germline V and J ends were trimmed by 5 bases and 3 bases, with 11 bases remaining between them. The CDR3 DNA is TGTGCCAGCAGTGACCAGGCGGGCTACGAGCAGTACTTC. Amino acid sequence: CASSDQAGYEQYF.

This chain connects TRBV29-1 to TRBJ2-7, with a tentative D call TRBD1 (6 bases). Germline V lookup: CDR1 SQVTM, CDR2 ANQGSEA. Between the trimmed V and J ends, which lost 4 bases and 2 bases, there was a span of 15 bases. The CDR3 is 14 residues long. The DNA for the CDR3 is TGCAGCGTTGTGGGGACAACCTTCCCCTACGAGCAGTACTTC. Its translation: CSVVGTTFPYEQYF.

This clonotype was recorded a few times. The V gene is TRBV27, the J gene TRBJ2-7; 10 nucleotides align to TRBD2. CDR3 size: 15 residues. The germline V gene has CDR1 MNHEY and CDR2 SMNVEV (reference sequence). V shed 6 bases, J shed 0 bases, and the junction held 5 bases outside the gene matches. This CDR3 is CASRASGGYSYEQYF. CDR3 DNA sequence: TGTGCCAGCAGAGCTAGCGGGGGCTACTCCTACGAGCAGTACTTC.